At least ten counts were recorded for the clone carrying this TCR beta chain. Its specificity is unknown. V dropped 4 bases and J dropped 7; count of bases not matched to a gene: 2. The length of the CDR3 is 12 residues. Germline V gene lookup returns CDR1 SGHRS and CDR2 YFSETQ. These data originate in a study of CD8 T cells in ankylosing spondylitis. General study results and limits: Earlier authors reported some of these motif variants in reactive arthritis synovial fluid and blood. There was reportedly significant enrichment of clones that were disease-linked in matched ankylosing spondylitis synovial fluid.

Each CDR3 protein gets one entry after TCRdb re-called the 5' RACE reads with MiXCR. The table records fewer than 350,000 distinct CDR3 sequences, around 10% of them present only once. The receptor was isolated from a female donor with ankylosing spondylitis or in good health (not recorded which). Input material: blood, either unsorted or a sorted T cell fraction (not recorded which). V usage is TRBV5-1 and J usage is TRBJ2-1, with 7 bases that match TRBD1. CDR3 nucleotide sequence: TGCGCCAGCAGCGTCAGGGGGAATGAGCAGTTCTTC. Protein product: CASSVRGNEQFF.